This T cell receptor (beta chain) was documented in a study of early T cells in non-severe SARS-CoV-2 infection. On the study more broadly: The sequenced material was bulk RNA from unsorted whole blood, and its chains were unpaired. General observations from the study: VDJdb-based annotation leaned toward anti-spike CD8 responses and missed private and CD4 specificities.

CDR3 size: 14 residues. The J segment lost 9 bases and the V segment lost 5 bases, leaving 8 bases of the junction unmatched. Per germline, CDR1 MNHEY and CDR2 SVGAGI. In the case of this clonotype: Its antigen remains unknown.

Individual cDNA molecules were tagged with unique molecular identifiers, the study reported. TCRdb re-called the 5' RACE reads through MiXCR, storing one row per CDR3 protein. The repertoire consists of about 66,000 distinct CDR3 sequences, with roughly a sixth occurring once and the leading ten covering roughly 10%. This specimen consisted of whole blood, obtained at baseline. The clonotype comes from an adult who was a healthcare worker with PCR-confirmed SARS-CoV-2 infection or an uninfected control (not recorded which). The rearrangement uses TRBV6-5 and TRBJ1-5; 9 nucleotides align to TRBD1. The CDR3 here is CASSGRQGESPQHF. The CDR3 DNA is TGTGCCAGCAGTGGACGACAGGGGGAATCGCCCCAGCATTTT.